This TCR beta chain was captured by sequencing in a study of blood T cell repertoires in COVID-19. The overall study: From T cells, B-cell-depleted T cells, or PBMCs came the material, which was cDNA or gDNA.

Germline lookup yields CDR1 LNHNV and CDR2 YYDKDF (reference sequence). The CDR3 sequence is 15 residues long. Trimming stripped 5 bases from V and 2 bases from J, with 15 bases between. A single count supports this clone. Profiling relied on immunoSEQ multiplex PCR, and the TCRdb table lists in-frame clones only, not all of them. The data hold approximately 69,000 clones, with approximately 87% observed a single time. Input material: peripheral blood. This TCR came from a woman of 80 years or more with acute or convalescent COVID-19. The V gene is TRBV15, the J gene TRBJ2-5; a possible D gene is TRBD1 (6 bases). The CDR3 DNA is TGTGCCACCAGCTCTATAGGACAGAGACAAGAGACCCAGTACTTC. Protein: CATSSIGQRQETQYF. The full variable domain, completed using reference TRBV15 and TRBJ2-5, is DAMVIQNPRYQVTQFGKPVTLSCSQTLNHNVMYWYQQKSSQAPKLLFHYYDKDFNNEADTPDNFQSRRPNTSFCFLDIRSPGLGDTAMYLCATSSIGQRQETQYFGPGTRLLVL.